The 16 T cell receptor beta chains given below trace back to one sample, sequenced in a study of blood T cells in healthy people across ages. PCR was performed a second time for 7 to 11 cycles using a sample-barcoded 5' primer and a J-beta primer mix. TCRdb fed the 5' RACE reads into MiXCR, producing one record per CDR3 protein. The repertoire consists of about 670,000 distinct CDR3 sequences, with more than 45% occurring once and the leading ten covering 13%. Specimen: blood. The source of these receptors is a woman of 80 years or more in good health.

This clonotype has only one observation. The chain uses TRBV5-1 and TRBJ2-2, with D unresolved. Germline V gives CDR1 SGHRS, CDR2 YFSETQ. V was clipped by 4 bases and J by 7 bases, with 14 bases between them. The CDR3 spans 14 residues. CDR3 sequence: CASSPQRLNGELFF. CDR3 nucleotides: TGCGCCAGCAGCCCACAACGCTTGAACGGGGAGCTGTTTTTT.

Regarding this clonotype: This may come from a read error, since a much larger clone is one base off. This chain connects TRBV7-3 to TRBJ2-7, with D perhaps TRBD1 (5 bases). This CDR3 is built from 15 residues. Deletions cut 5 bases from V and 7 bases from J, with 21 bases between. Germline V gives CDR1 SGHTA, CDR2 FQGTGA. In nucleotides, the CDR3 is TGTGCCAGCAGCCCAGGGTCGGTGTCCTACAATGAGCAGTACTTC. It encodes CASSPGSVSYNEQYF.

The J gene is TRBJ2-1, the V gene TRBV20-1, with 7 nucleotides matching TRBD2. Germline assignment: CDR1 DFQATT and CDR2 SNEGSKA (reference sequence). The trim removed 1 base at V and 0 bases at J, leaving 6 bases unmatched. The CDR3 extends over 16 amino acids. The CDR3 region has the DNA TGCAGTGCTAGAGTCGGGCTAGCGGTCTCCTACAATGAGCAGTTCTTC. It translates to CSARVGLAVSYNEQFF.

This clonotype was counted at least ten times. This CDR3 is CASSLGGLADSSYNEQFF. The DNA for the CDR3 is TGTGCCAGCAGCTTAGGGGGACTAGCGGATAGCTCCTACAATGAGCAGTTCTTC. The V and J genes are TRBV7-8 and TRBJ2-1, with TRBD2 matching over 11 bases. This CDR3 is built from 18 residues. The germline CDR1 and CDR2 sequences are SGHVS and FQNEAQ. After removal of 1 base from V and 0 bases from J, the junction contained 5 bases not matched to a gene.

The chain employs TRBV29-1 and TRBJ2-5; possibly TRBD1 for D (6 bases). This CDR3 comprises 14 residues. Germline-derived CDR1 and CDR2 are SQVTM and ANQGSEA. V lost 4 bases and J lost 1, with 13 bases in between. Here the CDR3 reads CSVVQGQSQETQYF. The CDR3 nucleotides are TGCAGCGTTGTCCAAGGACAGTCCCAAGAGACCCAGTACTTC.

The J gene is TRBJ1-3, the V gene TRBV28, with D uncertain. V was pared by 0 bases and J by 2 bases, with 5 bases between. Germline V gene lookup returns CDR1 MDHEN and CDR2 SYDVKM. The CDR3 has 14 amino acids. The CDR3 sequence: CASSLWSPGNTIYF. The DNA for the CDR3 is TGTGCCAGCAGTTTATGGTCGCCTGGAAACACCATATATTTT.

The V gene is TRBV20-1, the J gene TRBJ2-1; D not resolved. The germline V gene has CDR1 DFQATT and CDR2 SNEGSKA (reference sequence). The CDR3 has 13 residues. V shed 2 bases and J shed 4 bases, with 9 bases lying between them. This chain's CDR3 is CSARLDQYNEQFF. CDR3 nucleotide sequence: TGCAGTGCTAGACTGGACCAGTACAATGAGCAGTTCTTC.

The chain combines TRBV6-6 with TRBJ2-3; D gene unclear. V was shortened by 5 bases and J by 0 bases, with 9 bases between the two germline ends. Germline CDR1 reads MNHNY; CDR2 reads SVGAGI (reference sequence). CDR3 length equals 14 residues. The CDR3 reads CASSPRYSTDTQYF. The CDR3 DNA reads TGTGCCAGCAGTCCCAGATATAGCACAGATACGCAGTATTTT.

This clonotype has only a few counts. This chain connects TRBV25-1 to TRBJ1-5; TRBD1 matches 12 bases. V lost 3 bases and J lost 7; bases outside the gene matches: 7. The germline V gene has CDR1 MGHDK and CDR2 SYGVNS. The CDR3 sequence is 16 residues long. This chain's CDR3 is CASSDRGTGGWQPQHF. CDR3 coding DNA: TGTGCCAGCAGTGATAGGGGGACAGGGGGCTGGCAGCCCCAGCATTTT.

On this clonotype: A much larger clonotype is one base distant, so this may be a read error. The rearrangement links TRBV19 to TRBJ1-2; D is unresolved. This CDR3 has 15 residues. Trimming took off 1 base at V and 3 bases at J, with 12 bases between the two ends. The germline V gene has CDR1 LNHDA and CDR2 SQIVND (reference sequence). The CDR3 spells CASSIAATRDYGYTF. CDR3 DNA: TGTGCCAGTAGTATAGCAGCGACTCGGGACTATGGCTACACCTTC.

The DNA for the CDR3 is TGTGCCAGCAAGCCAGACAACTATGGCTACACCTTC. Translation gives CASKPDNYGYTF. The genes are TRBV2 and TRBJ1-2; D is unresolved. Trimming shortened V by 7 bases and J by 2 bases, and 8 bases separated the two germline ends. CDR1 SNHLY and CDR2 FYNNEI come from the germline V gene. There are 12 residues in the CDR3.

The V gene is TRBV6-1, the J gene TRBJ1-4; no clear D gene. Germline V gives CDR1 MNHNS, CDR2 SASEGT. This CDR3 has 16 residues. V lost 1 base and J lost 1, with 10 bases in between. CDR3 region: CASSEDFFKTNEKLFF. The CDR3 coding sequence is TGTGCCAGCAGTGAAGATTTTTTTAAAACTAATGAAAAACTGTTTTTT.

The V call is TRBV7-2, the J call TRBJ2-5, with 7 bases that match TRBD1. The end of the DNA aligns better with TRBJ2-7, so the J call may be wrong. From germline, CDR1 is SGHTA and CDR2 FQGNSA. The CDR3 is 15 residues long. The DNA of the CDR3 is TGTGCCAGCAGCCTGACACAGGGGCCAGGTGGCGAGCAGTACTTC. This codes for CASSLTQGPGGEQYF.

With regard to this clonotype: A single base separates this from a much larger clone, so it may be a read error. This chain joins TRBV5-1 and TRBJ2-7; TRBD2 matches 13 bases. The assigned J gene may be wrong: the sequence end matches TRBJ2-5 better. The CDR3 length is 16 residues. CDR1 is SGHRS and CDR2 is YFSETQ in the germline V gene. This CDR3 is CVSSRTGLAGVETQYF. The CDR3 bases are TGCGTCAGCAGCCGGACCGGACTAGCGGGAGTCGAGACCCAGTACTTC.

CDR3 coding DNA: TGCAGTGCTAGAGATCCCCGCAGCCGGGGAGGGACCGGGGAGCTGTTTTTT. This codes for CSARDPRSRGGTGELFF. The chain employs TRBV20-1 and TRBJ2-2; the match to TRBD2 covers 7 bases. CDR1 DFQATT and CDR2 SNEGSKA come from the germline V gene (reference sequence). The CDR3 is 17 amino acids. Losses at the gene ends were 0 bases for V and 5 bases for J; bases not matched to a gene: 12.

Worth noting for this clonotype: This clone may be a read error of a much larger clone one base away. The chain links TRBV12-3 or TRBV12-4 to TRBJ2-3; D is uncertain. V dropped 5 bases and J dropped 4 bases, with 13 bases sitting between them. This CDR3 has 14 amino acids. The CDR3, as DNA: TGTGCCAGCAGTAGGGTTAGGCAGGCAGATACGCAGTATTTT. This encodes CASSRVRQADTQYF.